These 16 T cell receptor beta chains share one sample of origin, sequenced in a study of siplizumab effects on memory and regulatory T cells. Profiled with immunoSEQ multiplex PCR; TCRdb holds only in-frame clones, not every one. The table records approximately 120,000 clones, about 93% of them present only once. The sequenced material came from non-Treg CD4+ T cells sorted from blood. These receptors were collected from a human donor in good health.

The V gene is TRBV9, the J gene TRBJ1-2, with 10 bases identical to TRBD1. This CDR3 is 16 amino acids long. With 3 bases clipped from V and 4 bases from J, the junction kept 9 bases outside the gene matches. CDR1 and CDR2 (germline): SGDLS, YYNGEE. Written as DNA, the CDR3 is TGTGCCAGCAGCGACGGGACAGGGGTTATCGGCTATGGCTACACCTTC. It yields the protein CASSDGTGVIGYGYTF.

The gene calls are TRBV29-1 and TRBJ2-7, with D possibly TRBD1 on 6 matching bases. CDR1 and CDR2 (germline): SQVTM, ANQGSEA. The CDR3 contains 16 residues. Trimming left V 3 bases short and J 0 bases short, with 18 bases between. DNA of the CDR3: TGCAGCGTTGACCTATACAGGGACCCGAGCTCCTACGAGCAGTACTTC. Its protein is CSVDLYRDPSSYEQYF.

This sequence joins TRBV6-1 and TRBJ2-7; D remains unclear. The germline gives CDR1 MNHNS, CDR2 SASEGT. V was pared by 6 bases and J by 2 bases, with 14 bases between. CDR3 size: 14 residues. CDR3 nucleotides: TGTGCCAGCAGCCCACGACAACACACCTACGAGCAGTACTTC. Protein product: CASSPRQHTYEQYF.

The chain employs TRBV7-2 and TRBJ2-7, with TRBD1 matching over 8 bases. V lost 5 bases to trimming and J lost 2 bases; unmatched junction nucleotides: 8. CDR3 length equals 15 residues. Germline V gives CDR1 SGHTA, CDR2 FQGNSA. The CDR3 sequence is CASSRTTGDTYEQYF. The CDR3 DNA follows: TGTGCCAGCAGCAGAACGACAGGGGACACCTACGAGCAGTACTTC.

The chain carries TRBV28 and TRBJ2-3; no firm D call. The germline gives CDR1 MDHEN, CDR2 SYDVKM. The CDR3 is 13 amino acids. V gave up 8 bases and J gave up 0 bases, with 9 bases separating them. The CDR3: CASSRASTDTQYF. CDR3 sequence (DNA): TGTGCCAGCTCTAGGGCCAGCACAGATACGCAGTATTTT.

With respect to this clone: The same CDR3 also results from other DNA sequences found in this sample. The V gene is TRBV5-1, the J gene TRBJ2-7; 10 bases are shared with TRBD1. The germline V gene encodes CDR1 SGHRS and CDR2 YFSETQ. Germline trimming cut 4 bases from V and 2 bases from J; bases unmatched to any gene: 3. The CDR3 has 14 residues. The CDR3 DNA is TGCGCCAGCAGCAGTGGACAGGGGGCCTACGAGCAGTACTTC. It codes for CASSSGQGAYEQYF.

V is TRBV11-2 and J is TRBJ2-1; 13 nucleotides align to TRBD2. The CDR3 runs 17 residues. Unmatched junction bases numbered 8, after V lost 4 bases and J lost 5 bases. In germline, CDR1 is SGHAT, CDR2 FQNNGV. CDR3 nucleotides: TGTGCCAGCAGCTCCCAGACTGGACTAGCGGGAGACAATGAGCAGTTCTTC. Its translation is CASSSQTGLAGDNEQFF.

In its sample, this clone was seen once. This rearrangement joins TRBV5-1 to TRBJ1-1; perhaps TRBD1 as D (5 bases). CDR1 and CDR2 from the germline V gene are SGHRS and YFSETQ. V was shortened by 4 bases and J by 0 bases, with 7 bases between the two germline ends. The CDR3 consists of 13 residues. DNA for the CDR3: TGCGCCAGCAGCCCCAGGGTGAACACTGAAGCTTTCTTT. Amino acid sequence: CASSPRVNTEAFF.

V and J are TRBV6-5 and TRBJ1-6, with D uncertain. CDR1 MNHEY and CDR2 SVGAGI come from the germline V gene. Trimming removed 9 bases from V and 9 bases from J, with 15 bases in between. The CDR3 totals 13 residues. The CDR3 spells CASGGRLVSPLHF. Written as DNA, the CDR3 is TGTGCCAGTGGTGGGCGTTTGGTTTCACCCCTCCACTTT.

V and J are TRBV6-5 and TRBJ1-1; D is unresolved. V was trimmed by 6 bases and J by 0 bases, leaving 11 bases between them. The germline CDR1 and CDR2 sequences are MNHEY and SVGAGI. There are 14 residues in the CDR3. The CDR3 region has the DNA TGTGCCAGCAGCTGGGAGGGTATGAACACTGAAGCTTTCTTT. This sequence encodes CASSWEGMNTEAFF.

The CDR3 is CASSLGRGKNYGYTF. As DNA, the CDR3 is TGTGCCAGCTCCCTTGGGAGGGGGAAGAACTATGGCTACACCTTC. The chain couples TRBV6-5 to TRBJ1-2; D is possibly TRBD1 (6 bases). CDR3 size: 15 residues. V was shortened by 8 bases and J by 2 bases, with 18 bases between the two germline ends. Germline-derived CDR1 and CDR2 are MNHEY and SVGAGI.

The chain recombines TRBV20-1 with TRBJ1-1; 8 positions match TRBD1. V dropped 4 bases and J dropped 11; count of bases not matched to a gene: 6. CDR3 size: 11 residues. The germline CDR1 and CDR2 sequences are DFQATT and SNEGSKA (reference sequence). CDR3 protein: CSAKDRVYAFF. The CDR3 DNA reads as TGCAGTGCTAAGGACAGGGTGTACGCTTTCTTT.

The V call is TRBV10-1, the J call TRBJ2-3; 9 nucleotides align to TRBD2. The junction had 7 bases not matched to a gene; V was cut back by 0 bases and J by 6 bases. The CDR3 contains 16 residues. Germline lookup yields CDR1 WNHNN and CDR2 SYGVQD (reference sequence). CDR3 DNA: TGCGCCAGCAGTGAGTCAGGAGCGGGGGGCTCGGATACGCAGTATTTT. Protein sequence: CASSESGAGGSDTQYF.

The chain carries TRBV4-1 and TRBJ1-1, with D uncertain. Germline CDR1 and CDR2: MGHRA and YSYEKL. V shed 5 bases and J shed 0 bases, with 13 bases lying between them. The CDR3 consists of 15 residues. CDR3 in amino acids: CASSGYFEVNTEAFF. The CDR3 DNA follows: TGCGCCAGCAGCGGATACTTTGAGGTGAACACTGAAGCTTTCTTT.

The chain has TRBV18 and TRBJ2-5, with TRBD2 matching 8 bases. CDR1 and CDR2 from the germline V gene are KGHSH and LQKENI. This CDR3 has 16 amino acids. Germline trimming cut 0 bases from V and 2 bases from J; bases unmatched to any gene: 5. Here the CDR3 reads CASSPPGSGGQETQYF. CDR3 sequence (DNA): TGTGCCAGCTCACCACCCGGTTCGGGGGGGCAAGAGACCCAGTACTTC.

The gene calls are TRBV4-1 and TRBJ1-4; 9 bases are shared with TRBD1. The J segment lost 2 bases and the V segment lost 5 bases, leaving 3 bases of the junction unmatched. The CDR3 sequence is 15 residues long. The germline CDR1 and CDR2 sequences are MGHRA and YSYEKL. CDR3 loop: CASSWDRDTNEKLFF. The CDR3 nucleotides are TGCGCCAGCAGCTGGGACAGGGATACTAATGAAAAACTGTTTTTT.